The next 22 T cell receptor beta chains were all read from a single sample in a study of neurological immune-mediated disorders. TCRdb redid the calling of the 5' RACE reads with MiXCR, one entry per CDR3 protein. The table records fewer than 85,000 distinct CDR3 sequences, less than 4% of them present only once. The specimen was PBMCs. These receptors were taken from a man aged 25-40 years with multiple sclerosis.

At least ten counts were recorded for this clonotype. V and J are TRBV20-1 and TRBJ1-2; D remains unclear. V was cut by 1 base and J by 2 bases, with 8 bases left in between. Germline V CDR1 and CDR2: DFQATT, SNEGSKA (reference sequence). This CDR3 spans 13 amino acids. CDR3 DNA: TGCAGTGCTAGAGTCGGCAGCAACTATGGCTACACCTTC. Translating it yields CSARVGSNYGYTF.

In its sample, this clonotype was seen many times. V gene TRBV20-1 combines with J gene TRBJ2-3; D is uncertain. Per germline, CDR1 DFQATT and CDR2 SNEGSKA (reference sequence). The CDR3 contains 14 residues. The V end was cut by 2 bases, the J end by 1 base, with 10 bases between. CDR3 DNA: TGCAGTGCTAGAATGGGCCCAGGCACAGATACGCAGTATTTT. Translated: CSARMGPGTDTQYF.

This clonotype turned up a few times. A much larger clonotype is one base distant, so this may be a read error. The DNA of the CDR3 is TGCGCCAGCAGCAATAACAGGATTATGAACACTGAAGCTTTCTTT. This codes for CASSNNRIMNTEAFF. This chain uses TRBV5-1 with TRBJ1-1, with a tentative D call TRBD1 (5 bases). Trimming shortened V by 4 bases and J by 0 bases, and 13 bases separated the two germline ends. Per the germline V gene, CDR1 is SGHRS and CDR2 is YFSETQ. The CDR3 is made up of 15 amino acids.

This clonotype has a count of ten or more. The V gene is TRBV7-2, the J gene TRBJ1-1; 7 bases fit TRBD1. The V gene end was trimmed by 5 bases and the J gene end by 1 base; junction bases not matched to a gene: 7. The CDR3 consists of 15 residues. Germline CDR1 reads SGHTA; CDR2 reads FQGNSA. DNA for the CDR3: TGTGCCAGCAGCCACACGCGACAGGGGAACACTGAAGCTTTCTTT. Its translation is CASSHTRQGNTEAFF.

This clonotype was seen ten or more times. The J gene is TRBJ1-1, the V gene TRBV14; D is undetermined. CDR3 size: 13 residues. In germline, CDR1 is SGHDN, CDR2 FVKESK. V lost 2 bases and J 4 bases, leaving 8 bases between the germline ends. CDR3 DNA sequence: TGTGCCAGCAGCCAATTTAAAGGCACTGAAGCTTTCTTT. The encoded protein is CASSQFKGTEAFF.

This clonotype was seen at least ten times. The chain joins TRBV20-1 to TRBJ1-1; D not certain. The V end lost 6 bases, the J end lost 1 base, and 9 bases lay between the germline ends. This CDR3 is built from 12 residues. Germline lookup yields CDR1 DFQATT and CDR2 SNEGSKA (reference sequence). The chain's CDR3 is CSAPRQNTEAFF. The CDR3 DNA is TGCAGTGCCCCAAGGCAGAACACTGAAGCTTTCTTT.

This clonotype occurred many times. The rearrangement joins TRBV5-1 to TRBJ2-7; TRBD2 is a possible D gene (6 bases). Germline V gene data show CDR1 as SGHRS and CDR2 as YFSETQ. The CDR3 runs 13 residues. V was clipped by 5 bases and J by 7 bases, with 16 bases between them. CDR3 DNA sequence: TGCGCCAGCAGGGGACTCCTCGGTGAGGAGCAGTACTTC. Protein: CASRGLLGEEQYF.

Ten or more counts support this clonotype. The chain employs TRBV5-1 and TRBJ2-6, with D perhaps matching TRBD1 (5 bases). Germline loops: CDR1 SGHRS, CDR2 YFSETQ. Trimming shortened V by 0 bases and J by 1 base, and 5 bases separated the two germline ends. The CDR3 has 15 residues. CDR3 protein: CASSLGQSGANVLTF. DNA for the CDR3: TGCGCCAGCAGCTTGGGACAGTCTGGGGCCAACGTCCTGACTTTC.

In this sample, this clonotype turned up many times. This chain links TRBV20-1 with TRBJ2-7, with 8 bases fitting TRBD1. The junction had 5 bases not matched to a gene; V was cut back by 5 bases and J by 2 bases. The CDR3 has 13 amino acids. Germline loops: CDR1 DFQATT, CDR2 SNEGSKA (reference sequence). The CDR3 region has the DNA TGCAGTGCTCCGGGACAGGCGACCTACGAGCAGTACTTC. Translation: CSAPGQATYEQYF.

This clonotype has ten or more counts. The V and J genes are TRBV20-1 and TRBJ1-1; the D is unclear. Trimming stripped 6 bases from V and 2 bases from J, with 10 bases between. CDR1 is DFQATT, CDR2 SNEGSKA, per germline (reference sequence). The CDR3 is made up of 12 amino acids. The CDR3 DNA is TGCAGTGCCAGGACGGGAAACACTGAAGCTTTCTTT. It specifies CSARTGNTEAFF.

This CDR3 is CASSSTGGVETQYF. The CDR3 coding sequence is TGTGCCAGCAGCTCGACAGGGGGCGTAGAGACCCAGTACTTC. V gene TRBV2 combines with J gene TRBJ2-5, with 10 bases that match TRBD1. There are 14 residues in the CDR3. V trimming: 6 bases; J trimming: 4 bases; junction bases outside the gene matches: 5. From germline, CDR1 is SNHLY and CDR2 FYNNEI.

At least ten counts were recorded for this clonotype. The chain joins TRBV20-1 to TRBJ1-5, with D perhaps matching TRBD1 (5 bases). This CDR3 is 16 amino acids long. Germline assignment: CDR1 DFQATT and CDR2 SNEGSKA (reference sequence). V was shortened by 0 bases and J by 4 bases, with 16 bases between the two germline ends. CDR3: CSARDRVLGENQPQHF. The CDR3 nucleotides read TGCAGTGCTAGAGATCGGGTTCTAGGGGAAAATCAGCCCCAGCATTTT.

This clonotype was recorded many times. V is TRBV7-2 and J is TRBJ2-3, with 12 bases fitting TRBD2. From germline, CDR1 is SGHTA and CDR2 FQGNSA. V was clipped by 1 base and J by 2 bases; unmatched bases: 10. The CDR3 loop spans 19 amino acids. CDR3 protein: CASSLESGLAGRDTDTQYF. The CDR3, as DNA: TGTGCCAGCAGCTTAGAATCCGGACTAGCGGGGCGGGACACAGATACGCAGTATTTT.

This clonotype was detected many times. The chain has TRBV7-9 and TRBJ1-4; D is ambiguous. This CDR3 region has 14 residues. Germline V CDR1 and CDR2: SEHNR, FQNEAQ (reference sequence). V was cut by 2 bases and J by 7 bases, with 11 bases left in between. CDR3 DNA sequence: TGTGCCAGCAGCTTACCAATGGAGGGTGAAAAACTGTTTTTT. Translating gives CASSLPMEGEKLFF.

This clonotype has ten or more counts. The chain links TRBV5-1 to TRBJ2-3; D gene unclear. Germline CDR1 is SGHRS and CDR2 is YFSETQ. The CDR3 contains 13 residues. The V gene lost 0 bases and the J gene lost 1 base, with 3 bases spanning the gap. DNA of the CDR3: TGCGCCAGCAGCTTGGCGGGCACAGATACGCAGTATTTT. Translation gives CASSLAGTDTQYF.

Many counts were recorded for this clonotype. V gene TRBV3-1 combines with J gene TRBJ1-2, with D unclear. Per the germline V gene, CDR1 is LGHDT and CDR2 is YNNKEL (reference sequence). V was shortened by 1 base and J by 4 bases, with 13 bases between the two germline ends. The CDR3 sequence is 15 residues long. For the CDR3, the DNA is TGTGCCAGCAGCCAAGGGGGAGGGCCCTCCTATGGCTACACCTTC. Its translation is CASSQGGGPSYGYTF. The full variable domain, with the rest looked up from reference TRBV3-1 and TRBJ1-2, is DTAVSQTPKYLVTQMGNDKSIKCEQNLGHDTMYWYKQDSKKFLKIMFSYNNKELIINETVPNRFSPKSPDKAHLNLHINSLELGDSAVYFCASSQGGGPSYGYTFGSGTRLTVV.

This chain joins TRBV6-5 and TRBJ2-2; D ambiguous. In germline, CDR1 is MNHEY, CDR2 SVGAGI. The CDR3 spans 15 residues. Trimming removed 2 bases at V and 0 bases at J, with 7 bases between. CDR3 bases: TGTGCCAGCAGTTACGGCGAGACGAACACCGGGGAGCTGTTTTTT. It encodes CASSYGETNTGELFF.

This clonotype was picked up many times. This sequence joins TRBV5-1 and TRBJ2-7; tentative D call: TRBD1 (6 bases). Germline-derived CDR1 and CDR2 are SGHRS and YFSETQ. This CDR3 comprises 15 residues. Trimming removed 7 bases from V and 3 bases from J, with 20 bases in between. Here the CDR3 DNA reads TGCGCCAGCGGGTGGACGACAGGCGCCCTCTACGAGCAGTACTTC. This gives the protein CASGWTTGALYEQYF.

This clonotype was detected ten times or more. The gene calls are TRBV7-6 and TRBJ2-3; D may correspond to TRBD1 or TRBD2 (5 bases each). V was trimmed by 1 base and J by 3 bases, leaving 8 bases between them. The CDR3 consists of 14 residues. Germline V gene lookup returns CDR1 SGHVS and CDR2 FNYEAQ. CDR3 protein: CASSLDWGTDTQYF. The CDR3 bases are TGTGCCAGCAGCTTAGACTGGGGGACAGATACGCAGTATTTT.

A remark on this clonotype: Just one base apart from a much larger clone, this may be a read error. V is TRBV14 and J is TRBJ2-7; D ambiguous. The CDR3 sequence is 11 residues long. Germline assignment: CDR1 SGHDN and CDR2 FVKESK. V dropped 1 base and J dropped 6 bases, with 4 bases sitting between them. CDR3 region: CASSQGVEQYF. CDR3 in DNA: TGTGCCAGCAGCCAAGGGGTCGAGCAGTACTTC.

This clonotype was detected many times. V gene TRBV4-1 combines with J gene TRBJ1-1, with D unclear. This CDR3 has 14 amino acids. CDR1 is MGHRA and CDR2 is YSYEKL in the germline V gene. V lost 5 bases, J lost 5 bases, and 15 bases lay in between. In nucleotides, the CDR3 is TGCGCCAGCAGCGACGCCGTTGGCAGAACTGAAGCTTTCTTT. As protein: CASSDAVGRTEAFF.

This clonotype has at least ten counts. The V call is TRBV5-1, the J call TRBJ1-5; D gene unclear. Trimming removed 0 bases at V and 5 bases at J, with 6 bases between. CDR1 SGHRS and CDR2 YFSETQ come from the germline V gene. The CDR3 sequence is 13 residues long. This chain's CDR3 is CASSLEMDQPQHF. Written as DNA, the CDR3 is TGCGCCAGCAGCTTGGAAATGGATCAGCCCCAGCATTTT.